This TCR beta chain was obtained from a study of OX40 agonist ivuxolimab in advanced cancers. Clones were sequenced by immunoSEQ multiplex PCR, and TCRdb holds only the in-frame ones, with some missing. The repertoire has about 110,000 clones, 80% to 95% of them found once; the top ten carry over 0.6%. The receptor comes from an adult with an advanced solid tumor such as melanoma, head and neck, liver or kidney cancer. Sample: CD4+ or CD8+ T cells sorted from blood, taken in a trial of the OX40 agonist ivuxolimab.

DNA of the CDR3: TGTGCCAGTAGTGCGACTAGCGGGGGGGACACTAGCACAGATACGCAGTATTTT. Translating it yields CASSATSGGDTSTDTQYF. The V gene is TRBV19, the J gene TRBJ2-3, with 14 bases identical to TRBD2. Looked up from germline, CDR1 is LNHDA and CDR2 is SQIVND (reference sequence). Trimming removed 5 bases from V and 0 bases from J; junction bases left unmatched: 7. CDR3 length: 18 residues.